These 12 T cell receptor beta chains share one sample of origin, sequenced in a study of early T cells in non-severe SARS-CoV-2 infection (dated by TCRdb to the early 2020s). The receptor library was made with 5' RACE. The sequencer was a NextSeq 500. TCRdb passed the public sequencing reads through fastp at Q25 and MiXCR, retaining productive beta sequences. For every CDR3 protein sequence, its rows merge into one entry that carries the most common genes and DNA. The sample table holds tens of thousands of distinct CDR3 sequences, of which 4% to 5.5% were seen once. The leading ten clones occupy around 21% of the sample. What was sequenced was whole blood. Every receptor here comes from an adult who was a healthcare worker with PCR-confirmed SARS-CoV-2 infection or an uninfected control (not recorded which).

This clonotype was detected ten times or more. The chain employs TRBV12-3 or TRBV12-4 and TRBJ1-2, with 8 bases fitting TRBD1. V lost 6 bases to trimming and J lost 6 bases; unmatched junction nucleotides: 9. The CDR3 runs 14 residues. The CDR3 loop reads CASSPGRGRDGYTF. DNA of the CDR3: TGTGCCAGCAGCCCAGGCAGGGGGCGGGATGGCTACACCTTC.

This clonotype was seen many times. The chain couples TRBV4-1 to TRBJ1-2; 8 nucleotides align to TRBD1. Looked up from germline, CDR1 is MGHRA and CDR2 is YSYEKL. J lost 4 bases, V lost 0 bases, and 4 bases had no gene match. The CDR3 is made up of 15 amino acids. The CDR3 DNA reads TGCGCCAGCAGCCAAGAAACACAGGGGGTCTATGGCTACACCTTC. This translates into CASSQETQGVYGYTF.

This clonotype occurred many times. The chain combines TRBV7-9 with TRBJ2-7; D not certain. Trimming removed 1 base at V and 9 bases at J, with 10 bases between. Germline assignment: CDR1 SEHNR and CDR2 FQNEAQ (reference sequence). The length of the CDR3 is 12 residues. The CDR3 sequence is CASSLDQGWQYF. The CDR3 nucleotides are TGTGCCAGCAGCTTAGACCAAGGTTGGCAGTACTTC.

In its sample, this clonotype was seen many times. CDR3 DNA sequence: TGTGCCACCAGCAGAGATGTTAGCGGGGCCCTCGGGGATACGCAGTATTTT. Translation gives CATSRDVSGALGDTQYF. The rearrangement uses TRBV15 and TRBJ2-3; 8 nucleotides agree with TRBD2. Germline values: CDR1 LNHNV, CDR2 YYDKDF (reference sequence). With 0 bases clipped from V and 6 bases from J, the junction kept 11 bases outside the gene matches. This CDR3 contains 17 residues.

This clonotype was counted only a few times. The V and J genes are TRBV30 and TRBJ2-7; D might be TRBD1 (5 bases). This CDR3 region has 15 residues. Trimming pared 4 bases from V and 1 base from J, leaving 17 bases between. Germline CDR1 reads GTSNPN; CDR2 reads SVGIG (reference sequence). The CDR3 DNA reads as TGTGCCTGGAAGACTTTAGGGGCCTCTTCCTACGAGCAGTACTTC. Amino acids: CAWKTLGASSYEQYF.

V usage is TRBV20-1 and J usage is TRBJ2-3; D perhaps matches TRBD1 (7 bases). Trimming shortened V by 1 base and J by 1 base, and 21 bases separated the two germline ends. Germline CDR1 is DFQATT and CDR2 is SNEGSKA (reference sequence). This CDR3 region has 18 residues. CDR3 sequence: CSARVPRGGGLGTDTQYF. The DNA for the CDR3 is TGCAGTGCTAGAGTGCCGAGAGGAGGGGGCTTAGGCACAGATACGCAGTATTTT.

The chain has TRBV28 and TRBJ2-7, with unresolved D. Germline V gene data show CDR1 as MDHEN and CDR2 as SYDVKM. This CDR3 is 15 amino acids long. V lost 7 bases and J 3 bases, leaving 19 bases between the germline ends. Here the CDR3 reads CASTFGGRTVYEQYF. CDR3 in DNA: TGTGCCAGCACCTTTGGTGGGCGGACGGTCTACGAGCAGTACTTC. The full variable domain, with the rest looked up from reference TRBV28 and TRBJ2-7, is DVKVTQSSRYLVKRTGEKVFLECVQDMDHENMFWYRQDPGLGLRLIYFSYDVKMKEKGDIPEGYSVSREKKERFSLILESASTNQTSMYLCASTFGGRTVYEQYFGPGTRLTVT.

This clonotype was observed at least ten times. The V call is TRBV28, the J call TRBJ1-1; D uncertain. The germline V gene has CDR1 MDHEN and CDR2 SYDVKM. The length of the CDR3 is 13 residues. Trimming shortened V by 3 bases and J by 1 base, and 6 bases separated the two germline ends. As DNA, the CDR3 is TGTGCCAGCAGTTTTGTGGGGAACACTGAAGCTTTCTTT. Its translation is CASSFVGNTEAFF.

This clonotype showed up just a few times. The rearrangement uses TRBV10-3 and TRBJ2-7; either TRBD1 or TRBD2 may supply D (7 bases each). Germline V CDR1 and CDR2: ENHRY, SYGVKD. V lost 7 bases and J 5 bases, leaving 21 bases between the germline ends. The CDR3 is 15 amino acids. The CDR3 loop is CAIKRDSAGSDEQYF. CDR3 nucleotides: TGTGCCATCAAGCGGGACAGTGCCGGGAGCGACGAGCAGTACTTC.

The J gene is TRBJ2-1, the V gene TRBV6-2 or TRBV6-3; TRBD2 matches at 8 bases. Germline-derived CDR1 and CDR2 are MNHEY and SVGEGT. The V segment lost 7 bases and the J segment 10 bases; nucleotides outside the gene matches: 15. This CDR3 is built from 15 residues. The DNA of the CDR3 is TGTGCCAGCAATATAGCGGGGACCCTGGGGCGGGAGCAGTTCTTC. The encoded protein is CASNIAGTLGREQFF.

This clonotype was recorded many times. The chain employs TRBV12-3 or TRBV12-4 and TRBJ2-5, with 7 bases fitting TRBD1. The CDR3 spans 14 residues. With V trimmed by 3 bases and J by 3 bases, 4 bases remained unmatched. This CDR3 reads CASSFAGTEETQYF. As DNA, the CDR3 is TGTGCCAGCAGTTTCGCCGGGACAGAAGAGACCCAGTACTTC.

This clonotype was picked up many times. The chain carries TRBV20-1 and TRBJ1-4; tentatively, D is TRBD1 (5 bases). Germline values: CDR1 DFQATT, CDR2 SNEGSKA (reference sequence). Deletions cut 2 bases from V and 0 bases from J, with 10 bases between. There are 15 residues in the CDR3. The CDR3 region is CSARPGISTNEKLFF. CDR3 sequence (DNA): TGCAGTGCTAGACCAGGGATTTCAACTAATGAAAAACTGTTTTTT.